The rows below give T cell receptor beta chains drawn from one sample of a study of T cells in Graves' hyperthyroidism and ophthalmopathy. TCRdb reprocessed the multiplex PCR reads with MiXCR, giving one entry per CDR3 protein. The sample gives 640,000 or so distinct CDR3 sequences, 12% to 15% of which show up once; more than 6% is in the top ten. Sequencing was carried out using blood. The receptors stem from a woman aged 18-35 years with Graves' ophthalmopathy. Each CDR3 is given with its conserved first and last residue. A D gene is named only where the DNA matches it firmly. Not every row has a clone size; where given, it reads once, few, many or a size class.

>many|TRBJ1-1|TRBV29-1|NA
CSVVSDLNTEAFF
TGCAGCGTTGTATCAGACCTAAACACTGAAGCTTTCTTT
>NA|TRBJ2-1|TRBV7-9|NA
CASLTPYSNEQFF
TGTGCCAGCTTGACCCCCTACTCCAATGAGCAGTTCTTC
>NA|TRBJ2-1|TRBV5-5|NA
CASSPLSGIRFF
TGTGCCAGCAGCCCGCTGAGTGGGATCCGGTTCTTC
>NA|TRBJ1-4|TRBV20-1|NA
CSAFRENEKLFF
TGCAGTGCATTCCGGGAGAATGAAAAACTGTTTTTT
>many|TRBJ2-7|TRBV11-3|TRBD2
CASSASGTSEDEQYF
TGTGCCAGCAGCGCCTCCGGGACTAGCGAAGACGAGCAGTACTTC
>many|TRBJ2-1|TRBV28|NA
CASSPLEGPYNEQFF
TGTGCCAGCAGTCCCTTGGAGGGGCCCTACAATGAGCAGTTCTTC
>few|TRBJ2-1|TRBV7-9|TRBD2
CASSPRGGVEGNLYNEQFF
TGTGCCAGCAGCCCACGGGGGGGGGTGGAGGGTAACCTCTACAATGAGCAGTTCTTC
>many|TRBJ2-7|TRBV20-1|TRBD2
CSARRTSGSYEQYF
TGCAGTGCGCGGCGGACTAGCGGGTCCTACGAGCAGTACTTC
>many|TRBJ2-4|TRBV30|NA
CAWSGPGELNIQYF
TGTGCCTGGAGTGGACCCGGGGAGTTGAACATTCAGTACTTC
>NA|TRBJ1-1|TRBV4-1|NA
CASSQHPQLGYTEAFF
TGCGCCAGCAGCCAACACCCACAATTGGGCTACACTGAAGCTTTCTTT
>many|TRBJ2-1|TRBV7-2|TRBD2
CASSLEDRIRGLAGSSYNEQFF
TGTGCCAGCAGCTTAGAGGACAGGATCCGGGGGCTAGCGGGGAGCTCCTACAATGAGCAGTTCTTC
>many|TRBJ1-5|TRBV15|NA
CATSRDSGVGNQPQHF
TGTGCCACCAGCAGAGATAGCGGGGTGGGCAATCAGCCCCAGCATTTT
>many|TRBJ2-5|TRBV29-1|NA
CSVESGRETQYF
TGCAGCGTTGAAAGTGGGCGGGAGACCCAGTACTTC
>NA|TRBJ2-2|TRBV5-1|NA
CASSSPGRSGGELFF
TGCGCCAGCAGCAGCCCAGGGCGTTCGGGCGGGGAGCTGTTTTTT
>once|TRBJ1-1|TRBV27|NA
CASSLYGPNTEAFF
TGTGCCAGCAGTTTATATGGGCCGAACACTGAAGCTTTCTTT
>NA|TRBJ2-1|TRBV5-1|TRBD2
CASRGTSGRYEQFF
TGCGCCAGCAGAGGGACTAGCGGGAGATATGAGCAGTTCTTC
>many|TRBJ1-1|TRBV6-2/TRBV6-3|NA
CASSPNRAAFVNTEAFF
TGTGCCAGCAGTCCCAACAGGGCGGCGTTCGTGAACACTGAAGCTTTCTTT
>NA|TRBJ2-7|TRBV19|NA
CASSIGLAYEQYF
TGTGCCAGTAGTATAGGTCTCGCCTACGAGCAGTACTTC
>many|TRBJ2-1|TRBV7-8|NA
CASILGADSYNEQFF
TGTGCCAGCATACTGGGAGCGGACTCCTACAATGAGCAGTTCTTC
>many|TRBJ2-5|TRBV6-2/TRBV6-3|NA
CASSYGGTYLVGPETQYF
TGTGCCAGCAGTTACGGCGGGACCTACTTGGTGGGGCCAGAGACCCAGTACTTC
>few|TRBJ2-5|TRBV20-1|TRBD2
CSAPTSGSGGETQYF
TGCAGTGCTCCGACTAGCGGGAGTGGCGGAGAGACCCAGTACTTC
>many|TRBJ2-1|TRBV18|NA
CASSPGADNEQFF
TGTGCCAGCTCACCAGGAGCTGACAATGAGCAGTTCTTC
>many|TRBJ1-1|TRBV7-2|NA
CASSLYGPPNTEAFF
TGTGCCAGCAGCTTATATGGACCCCCGAACACTGAAGCTTTCTTT
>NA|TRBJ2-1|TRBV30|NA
CAWSGDSGGRSYNEQFF
TGTGCCTGGAGTGGAGACAGCGGCGGACGCTCCTACAATGAGCAGTTCTTC
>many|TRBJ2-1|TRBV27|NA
CASGWGRGGNEQFF
TGTGCCAGCGGATGGGGTCGGGGCGGAAATGAGCAGTTCTTC
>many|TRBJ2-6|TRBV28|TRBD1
CASSFGTGAGANVLTF
TGTGCCAGCAGTTTTGGGACAGGGGCTGGGGCCAACGTCCTGACTTTC
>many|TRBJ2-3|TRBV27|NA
CASSLGHPGEGNTQYF
TGTGCCAGCAGTTTGGGACATCCGGGAGAAGGAAATACGCAGTATTTT
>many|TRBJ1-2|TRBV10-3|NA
CAISESLGSSINYGYTF
TGTGCCATCAGTGAGTCTCTCGGGAGCTCGATTAACTATGGCTACACCTTC
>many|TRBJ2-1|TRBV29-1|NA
CSVRLPPVRSGSSYNEQFF
TGCAGCGTTCGCCTCCCCCCGGTTCGGAGCGGCAGCTCCTACAATGAGCAGTTCTTC
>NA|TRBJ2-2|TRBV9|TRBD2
CASSAPPGLAGGPYGAGELFF
TGTGCCAGCAGCGCACCGCCGGGACTAGCGGGAGGGCCCTATGGGGCCGGGGAGCTGTTTTTT
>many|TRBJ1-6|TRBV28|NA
CASSLSGKVDSPLHF
TGTGCCAGCAGTTTATCTGGCAAGGTGGATTCACCCCTCCACTTT
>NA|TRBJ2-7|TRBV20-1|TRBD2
CSADQTSGASYEQYF
TGCAGTGCGGATCAGACTAGCGGAGCCTCCTACGAGCAGTACTTC
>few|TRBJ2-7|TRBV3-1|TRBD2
CASSPLLTSGRADNEQYF
TGTGCCAGCAGCCCACTGCTGACTAGCGGGAGGGCCGATAACGAGCAGTACTTC
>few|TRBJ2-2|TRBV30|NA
CAWIAGAMNTGELFF
TGTGCCTGGATAGCAGGGGCTATGAACACCGGGGAGCTGTTTTTT
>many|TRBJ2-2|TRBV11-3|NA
CASSLAGAVTGELFF
TGTGCCAGCAGCTTAGCCGGGGCGGTCACCGGGGAGCTGTTTTTT
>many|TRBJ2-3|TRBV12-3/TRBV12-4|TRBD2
CATLPGLAGGGNTDTQYF
TGTGCCACCCTGCCGGGACTAGCGGGAGGGGGAAACACAGATACGCAGTATTTT
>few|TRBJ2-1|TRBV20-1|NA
CSARDRTTYNEQFF
TGCAGTGCTAGAGATCGGACTACCTACAATGAGCAGTTCTTC
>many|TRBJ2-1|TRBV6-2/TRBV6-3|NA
CASSYSDSLHEQFF
TGTGCCAGCAGTTACTCGGACAGTTTACATGAGCAGTTCTTC
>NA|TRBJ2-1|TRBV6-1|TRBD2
CASTLAGDSFF
TGTGCCAGCACCCTAGCGGGCGACTCGTTCTTC
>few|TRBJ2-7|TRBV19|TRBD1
CASSIFPPDRSYEQYF
TGTGCCAGTAGTATTTTTCCCCCGGACAGGTCCTACGAGCAGTACTTC
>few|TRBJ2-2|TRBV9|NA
CASSTGLNTGELFF
TGTGCCAGCAGTACGGGACTCAACACCGGGGAGCTGTTTTTT
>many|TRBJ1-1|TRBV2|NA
CASSGSVTEAFF
TGTGCCAGCAGTGGGTCAGTCACTGAAGCTTTCTTT
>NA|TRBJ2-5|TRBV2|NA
CASSEAATGYKETQYF
TGTGCCAGCAGTGAAGCGGCAACAGGGTACAAAGAGACCCAGTACTTC
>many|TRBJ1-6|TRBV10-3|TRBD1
CAISYNRGNNSPLHF
TGTGCCATCAGTTACAACAGGGGGAATAATTCACCCCTCCACTTT
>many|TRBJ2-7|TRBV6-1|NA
CASSSRTTSYEQYF
TGTGCCAGCAGCTCAAGGACTACTTCCTACGAGCAGTACTTC
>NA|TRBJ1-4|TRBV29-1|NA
CSALGGNNEKLFF
TGCAGCGCATTAGGCGGAAACAATGAAAAACTGTTTTTT
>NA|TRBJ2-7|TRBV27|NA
CASRPRGQGYEQYF
TGTGCCAGCCGACCCCGAGGGCAGGGCTACGAGCAGTACTTC
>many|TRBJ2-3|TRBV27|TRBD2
CASSLSGGSEVGTDTQYF
TGTGCCAGCAGTTTATCGGGCGGGAGTGAGGTCGGCACAGATACGCAGTATTTT
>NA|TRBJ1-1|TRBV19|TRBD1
CASHWGWTGSNTEAFF
TGTGCCAGTCATTGGGGATGGACAGGGTCGAACACTGAAGCTTTCTTT
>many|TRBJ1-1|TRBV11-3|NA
CASSLGGIEAFF
TGTGCCAGCAGCTTAGGAGGGATTGAAGCTTTCTTT
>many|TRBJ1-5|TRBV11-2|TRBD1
CASSPSDRAGNQPQHF
TGTGCCAGCAGCCCCTCGGACAGGGCTGGCAATCAGCCCCAGCATTTT
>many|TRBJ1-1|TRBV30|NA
CAWGGEDHTEAFF
TGTGCCTGGGGAGGAGAGGACCACACTGAAGCTTTCTTT
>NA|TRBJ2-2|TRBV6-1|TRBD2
CASSGGLAGGPPNTGELFF
TGTGCCAGCAGCGGGGGACTAGCGGGAGGGCCACCGAACACCGGGGAGCTGTTTTTT